Given below is one TCR beta chain in context. Antigen: not known. Produced via immunoSEQ multiplex PCR; TCRdb's table is partial and in-frame only. The table has 9,500 to 14,000 clones, roughly 87% seen once; the top ten hold less than 6%. The time point: week 5, during vaccination. A 20-mer mutant IDH1 peptide at 300 ug was injected subcutaneously with topical imiquimod. Each donor presented with a new WHO grade 3 or 4 astrocytoma that tested IDH1-mutant and showed ATRX loss. The data were obtained in a study of a mutant IDH1 vaccine in newly diagnosed glioma. As for the study in general: All eight of the vaccinations patients received fell in weeks 1, 3, 5, 7, 11, 15, 19 and 23. Patients were pretreated with radiotherapy, temozolomide, or both, mostly both. Findings and limits, study-wide: The study observed vaccine-induced immune responses in roughly 93% of patients.

CDR1 and CDR2 from the germline V gene are MNHNS and SASEGT. The V and J ends lost 2 bases and 7 bases respectively, with 11 bases between them. The CDR3 covers 14 residues. The material sequenced was PBMCs, taken from a glioma patient whose treatment included an IDH1 peptide vaccine. The rearrangement joins TRBV6-1 to TRBJ1-4; no clear D. The TCR comes from a woman aged 40-49 years with glioma. Some clones in this sample may be carry-over from other donors' samples. CDR3 amino acids: CASSERGLGEKLFF. DNA of the CDR3: TGTGCCAGCAGTGAACGAGGGTTGGGTGAAAAACTGTTTTTT.